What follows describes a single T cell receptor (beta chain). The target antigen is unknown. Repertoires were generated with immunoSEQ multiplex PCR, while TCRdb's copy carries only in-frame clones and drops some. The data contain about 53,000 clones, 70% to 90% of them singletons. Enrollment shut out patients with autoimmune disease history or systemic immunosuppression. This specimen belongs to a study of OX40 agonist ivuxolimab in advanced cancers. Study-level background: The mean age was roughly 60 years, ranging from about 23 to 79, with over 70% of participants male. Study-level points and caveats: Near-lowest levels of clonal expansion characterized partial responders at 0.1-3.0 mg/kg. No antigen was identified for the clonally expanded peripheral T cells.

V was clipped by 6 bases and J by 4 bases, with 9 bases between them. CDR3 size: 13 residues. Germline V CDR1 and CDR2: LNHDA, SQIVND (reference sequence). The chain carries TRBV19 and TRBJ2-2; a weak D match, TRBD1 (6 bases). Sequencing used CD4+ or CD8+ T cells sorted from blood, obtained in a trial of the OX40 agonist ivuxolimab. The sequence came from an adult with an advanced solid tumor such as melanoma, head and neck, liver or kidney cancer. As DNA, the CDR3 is TGTGCCAGTAGCAGGGGTGGCACCGGGGAGCTGTTTTTT. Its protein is CASSRGGTGELFF.